The clone carrying this T cell receptor beta chain was recorded many times. The antigen remains unidentified. The junction does not match germline at one end; this may be a read error. Making TCR cDNA involved 5'RACE template switching, which added UMIs and a universal primer site. MiXCR was run by TCRdb on the 5' RACE reads, yielding one entry per CDR3 protein. The sample gives approximately 240,000 distinct CDR3 sequences, more than 3.5% of which show up once; around 19% is in the top ten. This CDR3 region has 13 residues. In germline, CDR1 is LNHDA, CDR2 SQIVND (reference sequence). The sample originates from a study of T cells after yellow fever vaccination. Whole-study results and caveats: Peaking faster, on day 5 versus 15, the secondary response was nonetheless weaker. There was a small share of clonotypes that showed up in both the CD4 and CD8 compartments.

This sequence joins TRBV19 and TRBJ1-5; no firm D call. The clonotype originates from a man aged 18 to 35 who received the YFV17D yellow fever vaccine. Sequenced material: PBMCs, taken 15 days after the yellow fever booster vaccination. CDR3 nucleotide sequence: TGTGCCAGTAGTATCAGGCTTAATCAACCCCAGCATTTT. Its translation: CASSIRLNQPQHF.